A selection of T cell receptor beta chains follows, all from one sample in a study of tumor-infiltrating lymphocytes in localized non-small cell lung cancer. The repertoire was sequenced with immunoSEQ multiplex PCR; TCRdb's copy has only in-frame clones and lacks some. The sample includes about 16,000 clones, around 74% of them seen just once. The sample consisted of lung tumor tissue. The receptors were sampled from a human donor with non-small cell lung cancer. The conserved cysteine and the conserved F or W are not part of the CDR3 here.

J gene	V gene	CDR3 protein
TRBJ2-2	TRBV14	ASSQTGLAGELF
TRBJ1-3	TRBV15	ATSRDRGSLFGNTIY
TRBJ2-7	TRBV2	ASREQGADYEQY
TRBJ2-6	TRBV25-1	ASSEWEGGSGANVLT
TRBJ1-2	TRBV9	ASSPDRGRGYT
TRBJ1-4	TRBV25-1	ASSESGISEKLF
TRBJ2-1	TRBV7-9	ASSPNSYNEQF
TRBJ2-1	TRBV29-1	SVGLGASYNEQF
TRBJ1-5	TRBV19	ASSIGQPQH
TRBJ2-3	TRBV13	ASSLGLAGVLSTDTQY
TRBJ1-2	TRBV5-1	ASSPGQSYGYT
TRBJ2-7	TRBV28	ASSTTGGSYEQY
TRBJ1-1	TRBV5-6	ASSLINGGAF
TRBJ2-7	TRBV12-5	ASGLSGGPDEQY
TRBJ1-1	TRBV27	ASSSWGPRTEAF
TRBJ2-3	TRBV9	ASSAVAGEPTDTQY
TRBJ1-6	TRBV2	AGKRVGSYNSPLH
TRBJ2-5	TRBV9	ASSVGIAAEETQY
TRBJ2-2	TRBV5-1	ASSLGNANTGELF
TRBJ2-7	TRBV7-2	ASSLIPGFYEQY
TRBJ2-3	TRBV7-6	ASSWHPGLATDTQY
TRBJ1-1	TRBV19	ASSSWTGGWTEAF
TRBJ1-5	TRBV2	ASSLTENKNQPQH
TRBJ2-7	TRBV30	AWSRTGNEQY
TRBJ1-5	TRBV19	ASTGTGGNQPQH
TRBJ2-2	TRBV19	ASRGKGPTGELF
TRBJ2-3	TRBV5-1	ASSLRGVGTDTQY
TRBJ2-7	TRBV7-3	ASSPEPGLALGEQY
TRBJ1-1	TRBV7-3	ASSQGGDGTEAF
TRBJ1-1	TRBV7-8	ASSSQVGGGTEAF
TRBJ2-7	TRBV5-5	ASTLGHRGHEQY
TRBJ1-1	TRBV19	ASKETRGAEAF
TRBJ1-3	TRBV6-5	ASSLGTGVAGNTIY
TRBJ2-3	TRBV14	ASSQLDTQY
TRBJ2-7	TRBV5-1	ASSLSRGANEQY
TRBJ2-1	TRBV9	ASSPRDRGQHEQF
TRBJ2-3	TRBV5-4	ASSLLVSRGTDTQY
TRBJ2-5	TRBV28	ASSQPVAGTGETQY
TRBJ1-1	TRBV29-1	SLSPLNTEAF
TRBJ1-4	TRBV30	AWSDPGELF
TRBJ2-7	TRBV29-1	SVGPPDSSYEQY
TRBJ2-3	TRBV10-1	ASSEFRTGPDTQY
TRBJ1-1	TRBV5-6	ASSLWGANTEAF
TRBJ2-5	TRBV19	ASSMEGVETQY
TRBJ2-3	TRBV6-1	ASSEVDTQY
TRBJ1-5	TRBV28	ASSFIGGRGNQPQH
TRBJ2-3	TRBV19	ASSIGQGGTDTQY